A selection of T cell receptor beta chains follows, all from one sample in a study of blood T cells in healthy people across ages. TCRdb passed the 5' RACE reads through MiXCR, listing each CDR3 protein once. The data hold about 680,000 distinct CDR3 sequences, with approximately 49% observed a single time. The sequenced sample was blood. These receptors were collected from an older woman in good health. Each CDR3 is given with its conserved first and last residue. Fields, in order: V gene, D gene, CDR3 length, clone size, J gene, CDR3 DNA, CDR3 protein. D genes are given only for firm matches. For some rows the clone size is stated as once, few or many, or as a class when expanded; others skip it.

TRBV6-5	.	14	.	TRBJ2-7	TGTGCCAGCAGTTACAGGGGTTACAGGTACGAGCAGTACTTC	CASSYRGYRYEQYF
TRBV28	.	17	.	TRBJ1-5	TGTGCCAGCAGTTTCAGGCTCGGGGGGAGTGGCAATCAGCCCCAGCATTTT	CASSFRLGGSGNQPQHF
TRBV6-6	.	16	.	TRBJ1-2	TGTGCCAGCAGTTACTCAATCTCACTGAGAGCCGTTGGCTACACCTTC	CASSYSISLRAVGYTF
TRBV29-1	TRBD1	13	.	TRBJ2-3	TGCAGCGGTGAAGAGGGACAGGGAGATACGCAGTATTTT	CSGEEGQGDTQYF
TRBV29-1	TRBD2	14	.	TRBJ2-3	TGCAGCGTTGGCGCCACTAGCGGGAGTGGTACGCAGTATTTT	CSVGATSGSGTQYF
TRBV28	TRBD1	16	.	TRBJ2-1	TGTGCCCGAAGGGGGCTGACCACGGGGTCCTACAATGAGCAGTTCTTC	CARRGLTTGSYNEQFF
TRBV24-1	TRBD1	18	.	TRBJ2-7	TGTGCCACCAGTGATTTGAGGAATGACAGGGGTTCCTACAATGAGCAGTACTTC	CATSDLRNDRGSYNEQYF
TRBV4-3	.	13	.	TRBJ2-5	TGCGCCAGCAGCCAAGATCCGGACAGCGATCAGTACTTC	CASSQDPDSDQYF
TRBV3-1	TRBD2	15	.	TRBJ2-5	TGTGCCAGCAGCCAAGACCGACTAGCGGGAGAGACCCAGTACTTC	CASSQDRLAGETQYF
TRBV10-3	.	13	.	TRBJ2-5	TGTGCCATCAGTGAAACTAGCCCTCAGACCCAGTACTTC	CAISETSPQTQYF
TRBV7-2	.	17	.	TRBJ2-7	TGTGCCAGCAGCTTAGACCCGGCAGCCGATTTTTTCAATGAGCAGTACTTC	CASSLDPAADFFNEQYF
TRBV28	.	16	.	TRBJ1-6	TGTGCCAGCCGGAGGGGTCGGAGCTCCAATAATTCACCCCTCCACTTT	CASRRGRSSNNSPLHF
TRBV9	.	15	.	TRBJ2-1	TGTGCCAGCAGCGTAGTGGGGTACTCCTACAATGAGCAGTTCTTC	CASSVVGYSYNEQFF
TRBV7-2	TRBD2	16	few	TRBJ2-3	TGTGCCAGCAGCGACCGACTAGCGGGAGCGATAGATACGCAGTATTTT	CASSDRLAGAIDTQYF
TRBV6-2/TRBV6-3	.	11	.	TRBJ2-1	TGTGCCAGCAGTATGACGTCGGGGCAGTTCTTC	CASSMTSGQFF
TRBV18	TRBD1	14	.	TRBJ2-7	TGTGCCAGATCCGACAGGGTGTATCCAGGCGAGCAGTACTTC	CARSDRVYPGEQYF
TRBV21-1	.	16	.	TRBJ2-2	TGTGCCAGCAGCCTTAGGACTAGCGGGAGAACCGGGGAGCTGTTTTTT	CASSLRTSGRTGELFF
TRBV10-3	TRBD1	14	.	TRBJ2-7	TGTGCCATCAGAGGGGACAGGGGCTCCTACGAGCAGTACTTC	CAIRGDRGSYEQYF
TRBV7-2	TRBD1	16	few	TRBJ2-1	TGTGCCAGCAGCTTAGTTGCAGGGGGCGCCTTCAATGAGCAGTTCTTC	CASSLVAGGAFNEQFF
TRBV25-1	TRBD1	13	.	TRBJ2-7	TGTGCCAGCAGGCCACAGGGGAGCCACGAGCAGTACTTC	CASRPQGSHEQYF
TRBV5-1	TRBD2	15	.	TRBJ2-3	TGCGCCAGCAGCTTGAATAGCGGGTTCACAGATACGCAGTATTTT	CASSLNSGFTDTQYF
TRBV20-1	.	12	.	TRBJ2-1	TGCAGTGCTAGTTTAGACTCTCGGGAGCAGTTCTTC	CSASLDSREQFF
TRBV4-1	.	18	.	TRBJ1-2	TGCGCCAGCAGCCAAGTTAGTTGGCAGGGGACTCCTAACTATGGCTACACCTTC	CASSQVSWQGTPNYGYTF
TRBV4-1	.	12	.	TRBJ2-3	TGCGCCAGCAGCCAAGATCAACGGACGCAGTATTTT	CASSQDQRTQYF
TRBV30	.	12	.	TRBJ2-2	TGTGCCTGGAGTGATGGGGGCGCGGAGCTGTTTTTT	CAWSDGGAELFF
TRBV5-1	TRBD1	14	.	TRBJ2-4	TGCGCCAGCAGCTTGGAGGGACAGGGTGACATTCAGTACTTC	CASSLEGQGDIQYF
TRBV20-1	.	14	few	TRBJ1-1	TGCAGTGCTAGAGATCGGAGGTTCTCTTTTGAAGCTTTCTTT	CSARDRRFSFEAFF
TRBV20-1	.	12	few	TRBJ1-2	TGCAGTGCGCGACAGCCGGCTGGGGGCTACACCTTC	CSARQPAGGYTF
TRBV6-2/TRBV6-3	.	15	.	TRBJ1-2	TGCGCCAGCAGAACAAACAGAATAGCTAACTATGGCTACACCTTC	CASRTNRIANYGYTF
TRBV6-5	TRBD1	15	.	TRBJ2-5	TGTGCCAGCAGTTCAACCGGGACAGTTCGAGGGACCCAGTACTTC	CASSSTGTVRGTQYF
TRBV7-2	.	15	few	TRBJ2-5	TGTGCCAGCAGCTTATGGACTGCTGGTAGGGAGACCCAGTACTTC	CASSLWTAGRETQYF
TRBV28	TRBD1	14	.	TRBJ2-7	TGTGCCAGCAGAACGTCAGGGGGCGGATACGAGCAGTACTTC	CASRTSGGGYEQYF
TRBV5-6	.	18	.	TRBJ1-6	TGTGCCAGCAGCGCGGGACTGGGCGGCAACTCCTATAATTCACCCCTCCACTTT	CASSAGLGGNSYNSPLHF
TRBV4-2	.	13	.	TRBJ2-7	TGTGCCAGCAGCCAAGATGGGGAAGGCGAGCAGTACTTC	CASSQDGEGEQYF
TRBV27	.	14	.	TRBJ2-1	TGTCCCTACCATACAGGCTACTCCTACAATGAGCAGTTCTTC	CPYHTGYSYNEQFF
TRBV20-1	.	14	.	TRBJ2-4	TGCAGTGCTAGCAACAGAGTAGCCAAAAACATTCAGTACTTC	CSASNRVAKNIQYF
TRBV7-2	TRBD2	17	few	TRBJ2-7	TGTGCCAGCAGCTTAAAGCCAGCGGGACTTCGCATATACGAGCAGTACTTC	CASSLKPAGLRIYEQYF
TRBV18	TRBD1	16	.	TRBJ2-5	TGTGCCAGCTCCCGTACCGCCGGGACAGCGCACAATGAGCAGTACTTC	CASSRTAGTAHNEQYF
TRBV3-1	.	12	few	TRBJ2-5	TGTGCCAGCAGCCAGCACCAAGAGACCCAGTACTTC	CASSQHQETQYF
TRBV2	.	11	.	TRBJ2-5	TGTGCCAGCAGGAGGGGGAATGAGCAGTACTTC	CASRRGNEQYF
TRBV29-1	.	11	few	TRBJ1-2	TGCAGCGTTGATAGGGCCTATGGCTACACCTTC	CSVDRAYGYTF
TRBV2	.	12	few	TRBJ2-7	TGTGCCAGCAGTGAACAGGACTACGAGCAGTACTTC	CASSEQDYEQYF
TRBV29-1	TRBD2	22	once	TRBJ2-1	TGCAGCGCCCGTATCAGGGGGGGGGGACTAGCGGGAGTAGGGCAATCCTACAATGAGCAGTTCTTC	CSARIRGGGLAGVGQSYNEQFF
TRBV12-3/TRBV12-4	.	16	few	TRBJ2-3	TGTGCCAGCAGTCCCTCACCAGGCCCTAGCACAGATACGCAGTATTTT	CASSPSPGPSTDTQYF
TRBV20-1	TRBD1	16	few	TRBJ2-6	TGCAGTGCTAAACAGGGGGCCAACTCTGGGGCCAACGTCCTGACTTTC	CSAKQGANSGANVLTF
TRBV2	.	10	.	TRBJ1-2	TGTGCCAGCAGGGTATATGGCTACACCTTC	CASRVYGYTF